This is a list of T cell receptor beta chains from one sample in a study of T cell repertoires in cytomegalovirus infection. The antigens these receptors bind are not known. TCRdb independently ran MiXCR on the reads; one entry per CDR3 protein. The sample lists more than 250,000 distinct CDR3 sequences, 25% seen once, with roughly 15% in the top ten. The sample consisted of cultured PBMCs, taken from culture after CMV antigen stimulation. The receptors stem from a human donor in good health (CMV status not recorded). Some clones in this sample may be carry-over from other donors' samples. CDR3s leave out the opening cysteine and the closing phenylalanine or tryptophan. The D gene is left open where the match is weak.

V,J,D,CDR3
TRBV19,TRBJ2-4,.,ASSVQTGSRNIQY
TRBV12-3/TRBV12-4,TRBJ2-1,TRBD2,ASSSQLAGAGNEQF
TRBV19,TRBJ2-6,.,ASSARSGANVLT
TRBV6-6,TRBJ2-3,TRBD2,ASSYIEVAGGPDTQY
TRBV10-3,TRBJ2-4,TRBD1,AIIGRDRGHKNIQY
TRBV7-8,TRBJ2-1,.,ASSLTGFQF
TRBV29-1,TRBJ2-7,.,SVEDPAGSYEQY
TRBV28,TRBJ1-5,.,ASSLGTLIWQPQH
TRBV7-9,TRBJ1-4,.,ASSLESPGSNEKLF
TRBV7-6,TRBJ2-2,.,ASSLNPWDRPGELF
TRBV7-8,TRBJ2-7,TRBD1,ASTRTGSSYEQY
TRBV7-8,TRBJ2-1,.,ASSLYRLPVNEQF
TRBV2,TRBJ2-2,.,ASSETRSTGELF
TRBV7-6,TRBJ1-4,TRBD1,ASSRAGGFNEKLF
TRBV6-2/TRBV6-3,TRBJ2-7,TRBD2,ASSYSPQRTSGSYEQY
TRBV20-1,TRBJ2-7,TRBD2,SASRIAGGPGTYEQY
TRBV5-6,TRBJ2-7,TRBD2,ASRGIAGEYEQY
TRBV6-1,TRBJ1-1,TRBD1,ASSNRRGRGEAF
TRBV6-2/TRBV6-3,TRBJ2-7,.,ASSSHGTHWVYEQY
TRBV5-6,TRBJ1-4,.,SSSFVVPGTNEKLF
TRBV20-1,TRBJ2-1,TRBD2,SARPPSGSLNEQF
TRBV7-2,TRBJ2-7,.,ASSLGQTPYEQY
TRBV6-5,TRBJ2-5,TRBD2,ASSYSSGRGGETQY
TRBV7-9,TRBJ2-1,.,ASSPQDNEQF
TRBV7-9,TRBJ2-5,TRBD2,ASSLVPSGRVEETQY
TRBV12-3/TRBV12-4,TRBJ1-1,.,ASSPRGSNTEAF
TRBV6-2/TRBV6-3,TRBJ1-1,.,ASSGPSRGNTEAF
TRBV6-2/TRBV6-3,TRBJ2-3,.,AITTHGDPRTDTQY
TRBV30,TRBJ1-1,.,AWSVGGIGLLNTEAF
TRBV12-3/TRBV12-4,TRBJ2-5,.,ASIVTGGETQY
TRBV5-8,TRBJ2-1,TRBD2,ASSPYRTRTYNEQF
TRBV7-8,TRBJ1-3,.,ASSLYRFPGNTIY
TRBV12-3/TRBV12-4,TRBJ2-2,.,ASSGPVGENTGELF
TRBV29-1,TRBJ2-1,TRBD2,SVVRSGATREQF
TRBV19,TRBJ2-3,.,ASVPDGTSDTQY
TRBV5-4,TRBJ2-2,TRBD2,ASSLGQPGLAGVTGELF
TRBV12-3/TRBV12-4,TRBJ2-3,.,ASSFATPSTDTQY
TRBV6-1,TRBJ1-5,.,ASSENGRGQPQH
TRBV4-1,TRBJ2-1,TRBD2,ASSQTTSGSYNEQF
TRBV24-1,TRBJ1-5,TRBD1,ATSGTGQMPQH
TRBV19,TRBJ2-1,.,ASTKGGEQF
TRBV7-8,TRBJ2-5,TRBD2,ASSSLAGGPQETQY
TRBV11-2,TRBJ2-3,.,ASSLEQNTDTQY
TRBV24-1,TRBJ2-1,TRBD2,ATSDWKRERNNEQF
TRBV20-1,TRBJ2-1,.,SARVGTNNEQL
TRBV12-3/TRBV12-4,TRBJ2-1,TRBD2,ASSRDSWTSGYNEQF
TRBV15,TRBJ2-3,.,ATAVTGLTDTQY
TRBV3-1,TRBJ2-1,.,AVEGAPSYNEQF
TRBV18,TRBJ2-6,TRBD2,ASSPGLAGVGANVLT
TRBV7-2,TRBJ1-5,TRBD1,ASSSGQGQGPQH
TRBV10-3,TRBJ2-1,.,AISESGLDSNEQF
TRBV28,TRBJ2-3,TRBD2,ATHGGALTDTQY
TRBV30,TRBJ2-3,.,ALWGKGTDTQY
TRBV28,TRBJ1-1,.,ASSLLGSGTEAF
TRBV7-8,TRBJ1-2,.,ASSSWGRDYGYT
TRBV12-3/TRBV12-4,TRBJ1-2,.,ASSVGHTGYT
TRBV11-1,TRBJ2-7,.,ASSLGGDRDYEQY
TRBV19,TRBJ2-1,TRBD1,ASSFGQGHNEQF